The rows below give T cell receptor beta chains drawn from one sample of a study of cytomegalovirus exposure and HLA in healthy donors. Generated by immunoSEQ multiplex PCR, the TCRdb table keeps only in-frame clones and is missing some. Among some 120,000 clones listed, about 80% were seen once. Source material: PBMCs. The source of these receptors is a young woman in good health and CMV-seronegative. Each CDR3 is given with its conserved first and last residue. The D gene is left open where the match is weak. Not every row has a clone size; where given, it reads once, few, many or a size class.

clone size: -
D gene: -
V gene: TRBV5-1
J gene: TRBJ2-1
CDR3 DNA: TGCGCCAGCAGCTTAAAGTGGGAGGAGTTTCAGCAGTTCTTC
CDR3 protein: CASSLKWEEFQQFF

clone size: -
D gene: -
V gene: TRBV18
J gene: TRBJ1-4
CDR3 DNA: TGTGCCAGCTCACCCGACAGTAATGAAAAACTGTTTTTT
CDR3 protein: CASSPDSNEKLFF

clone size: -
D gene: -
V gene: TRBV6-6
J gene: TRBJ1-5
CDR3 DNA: TGTGCCAGCAGCCCCCGGTCGGGGGTAAGGGAGCCCCAGCATTTT
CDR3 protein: CASSPRSGVREPQHF

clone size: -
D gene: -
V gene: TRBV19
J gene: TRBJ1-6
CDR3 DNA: TGTGCCAGTACATCCACGGGTTTCTATAATTCACCCCTCCACTTT
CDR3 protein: CASTSTGFYNSPLHF

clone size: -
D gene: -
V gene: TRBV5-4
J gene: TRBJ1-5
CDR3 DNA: TGTGCCAGCAGACCCGGGGGGGGGCGACAGCCCCAGCATTTT
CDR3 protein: CASRPGGGRQPQHF

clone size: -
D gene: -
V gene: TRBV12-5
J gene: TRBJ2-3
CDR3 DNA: TGTGCTAGTGGTGCCCAAATCACTTCCGATACGCAGTATTTT
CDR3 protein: CASGAQITSDTQYF

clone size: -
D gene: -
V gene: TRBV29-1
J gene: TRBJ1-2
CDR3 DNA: TGCAGCGTTGCCAGGCAAGCTAACTATGGCTACACCTTC
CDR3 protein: CSVARQANYGYTF

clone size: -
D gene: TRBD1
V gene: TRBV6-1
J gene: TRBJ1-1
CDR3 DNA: TGTGCCAGCAGGGACAGGCCCTGGCGCACTGAAGCTTTCTTT
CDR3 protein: CASRDRPWRTEAFF

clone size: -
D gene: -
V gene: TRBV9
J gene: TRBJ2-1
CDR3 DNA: TGTGCCAGCAGCGTAGCACTTGGGGGACTCTCCTACAATGAGCAGTTCTTC
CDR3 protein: CASSVALGGLSYNEQFF

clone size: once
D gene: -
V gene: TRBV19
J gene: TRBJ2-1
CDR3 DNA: TGTGCCAGTAGTGCTAGGTCCATCAATGAGCAGTTCTTC
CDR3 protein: CASSARSINEQFF

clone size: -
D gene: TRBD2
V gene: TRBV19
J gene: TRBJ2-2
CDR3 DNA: TGTGCCAGTACCTTGGGACTAGCGGAAGCCGGGGAGCTGTTTTTT
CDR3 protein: CASTLGLAEAGELFF

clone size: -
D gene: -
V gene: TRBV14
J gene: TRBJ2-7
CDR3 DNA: TGTGCCAGCAGCCAAGAGCGGGAATCCTACGAGCAGTACTTC
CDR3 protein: CASSQERESYEQYF

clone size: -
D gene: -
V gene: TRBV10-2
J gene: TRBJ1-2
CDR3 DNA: TGCGCCAGCAGTGAGGAGGCCAGGGCCTATGGCTACACCTTC
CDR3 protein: CASSEEARAYGYTF

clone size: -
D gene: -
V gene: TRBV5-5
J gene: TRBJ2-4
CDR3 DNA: TGTGCCAGCAGCTTGGCCTTTAGACACTCAGCCAAAAACATTCAGTACTTC
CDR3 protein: CASSLAFRHSAKNIQYF

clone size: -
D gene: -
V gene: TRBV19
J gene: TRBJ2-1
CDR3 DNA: TGTGCCAGTAGTATTGGGCAGGGGTACAATGAGCAGTTCTTC
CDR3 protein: CASSIGQGYNEQFF

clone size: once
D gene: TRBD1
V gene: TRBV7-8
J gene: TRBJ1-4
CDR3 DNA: TGTGCCAGCAGCTTAGCGCAGGCAGGGGGCGATGAAAAACTGTTTTTT
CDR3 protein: CASSLAQAGGDEKLFF

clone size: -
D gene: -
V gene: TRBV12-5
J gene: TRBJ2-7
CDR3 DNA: TGTGCTAGTGGGGGCCGGGACTCCGCCTACGAGCAGTACTTC
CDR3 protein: CASGGRDSAYEQYF

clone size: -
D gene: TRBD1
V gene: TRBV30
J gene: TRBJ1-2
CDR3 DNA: TGTGCCTGGAGTCCACCGGGACAGGAACTCCCTAACTATGGCTACACCTTC
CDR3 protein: CAWSPPGQELPNYGYTF

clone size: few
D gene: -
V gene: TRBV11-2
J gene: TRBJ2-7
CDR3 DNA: TGTGCCAGCAGCTTAGATTTTTTAGAAGCCTCAATGGAGGCCTACGAGCAGTACTTC
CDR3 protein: CASSLDFLEASMEAYEQYF

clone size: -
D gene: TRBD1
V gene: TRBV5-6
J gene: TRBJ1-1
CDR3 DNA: TGTGCCAGCAGCTTGATAGCCAGGGGGAGGTCCCTAAACACTGAAGCTTTCTTT
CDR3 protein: CASSLIARGRSLNTEAFF

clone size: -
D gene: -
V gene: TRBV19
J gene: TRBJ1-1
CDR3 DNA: TGTGCCAGTCGTCGCAGGGGCCGGGAGAACACTGAAGCTTTCTTT
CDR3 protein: CASRRRGRENTEAFF

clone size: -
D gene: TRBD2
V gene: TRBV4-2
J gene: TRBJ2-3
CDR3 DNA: TGTGCCAGCAGCCAAGAAGCCGGGAGGGCCATGGATACGCAGTATTTT
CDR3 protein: CASSQEAGRAMDTQYF

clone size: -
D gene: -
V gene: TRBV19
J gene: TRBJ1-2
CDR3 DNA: TGTGCCAGTAGGACCGGACAGTTTAACTATGGCTACACCTTC
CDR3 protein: CASRTGQFNYGYTF

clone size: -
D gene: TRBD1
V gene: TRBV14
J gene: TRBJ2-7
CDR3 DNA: TGTGCCAGCAGCCTCTCGACAGGGGTAGGCTACGAGCAGTACTTC
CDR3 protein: CASSLSTGVGYEQYF

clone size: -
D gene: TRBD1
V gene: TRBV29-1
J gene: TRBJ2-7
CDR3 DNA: TGCAGCGTTAGACAGGGTAGCTCCTACGAGCAGTACTTC
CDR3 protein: CSVRQGSSYEQYF

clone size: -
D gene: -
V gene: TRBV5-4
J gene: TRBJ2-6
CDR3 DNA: TGTGCCAGCAGTCATCAGGGCTTTGGGGCCAACGGCCTGACTTTC
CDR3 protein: CASSHQGFGANGLTF

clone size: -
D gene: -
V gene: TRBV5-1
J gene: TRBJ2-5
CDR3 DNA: TGCGCCAGCAGCGTCTCCGGGGTTCAAGAGACCCAGTACTTC
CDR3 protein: CASSVSGVQETQYF

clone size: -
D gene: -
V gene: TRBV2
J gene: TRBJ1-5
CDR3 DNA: TGTGCCAGCAGAAGGACCGACTATTCGCCCCAGCATTTT
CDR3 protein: CASRRTDYSPQHF

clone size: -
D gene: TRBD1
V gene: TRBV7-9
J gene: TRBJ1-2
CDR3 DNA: TGTGCCAGCAGCCAAGGACAGGGAAGTTCTGGCTACACCTTC
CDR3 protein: CASSQGQGSSGYTF

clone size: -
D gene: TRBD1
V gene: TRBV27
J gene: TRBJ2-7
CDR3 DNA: TGTGCCAGCAGGCCTGGGACAGATCTATCCTACGAGCAGTACTTC
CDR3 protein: CASRPGTDLSYEQYF